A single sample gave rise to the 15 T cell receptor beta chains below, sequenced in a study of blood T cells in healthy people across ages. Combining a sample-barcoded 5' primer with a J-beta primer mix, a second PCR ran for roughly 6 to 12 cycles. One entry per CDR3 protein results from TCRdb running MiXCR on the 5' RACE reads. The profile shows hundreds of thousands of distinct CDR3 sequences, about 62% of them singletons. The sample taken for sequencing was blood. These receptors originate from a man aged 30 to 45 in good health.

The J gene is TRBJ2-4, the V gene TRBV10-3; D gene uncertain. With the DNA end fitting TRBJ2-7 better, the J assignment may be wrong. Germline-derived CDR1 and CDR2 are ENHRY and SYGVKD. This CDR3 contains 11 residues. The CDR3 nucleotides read TGTGCCATCAGGCAGGAGAACGAGCAGTACTTC. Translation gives CAIRQENEQYF.

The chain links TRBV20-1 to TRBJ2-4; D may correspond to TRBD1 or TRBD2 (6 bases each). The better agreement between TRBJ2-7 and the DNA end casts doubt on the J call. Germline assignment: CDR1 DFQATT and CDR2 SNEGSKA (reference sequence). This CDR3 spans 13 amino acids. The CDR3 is CSARGASADEQYF. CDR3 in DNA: TGCAGTGCTAGGGGGGCTAGCGCTGACGAGCAGTACTTC.

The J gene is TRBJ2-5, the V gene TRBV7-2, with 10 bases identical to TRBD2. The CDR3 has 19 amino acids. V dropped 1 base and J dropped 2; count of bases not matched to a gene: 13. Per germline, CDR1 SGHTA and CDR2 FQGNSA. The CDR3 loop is CASSLGPPRASGGQETQYF. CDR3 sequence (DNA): TGTGCCAGCAGCTTAGGGCCCCCGAGGGCTAGCGGGGGACAAGAGACCCAGTACTTC.

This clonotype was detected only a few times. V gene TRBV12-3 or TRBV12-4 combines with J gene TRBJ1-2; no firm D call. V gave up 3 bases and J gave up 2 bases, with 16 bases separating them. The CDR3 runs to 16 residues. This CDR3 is CASSFYQVGSNYGYTF. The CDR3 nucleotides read TGTGCCAGCAGTTTCTACCAAGTAGGCAGCAACTATGGCTACACCTTC.

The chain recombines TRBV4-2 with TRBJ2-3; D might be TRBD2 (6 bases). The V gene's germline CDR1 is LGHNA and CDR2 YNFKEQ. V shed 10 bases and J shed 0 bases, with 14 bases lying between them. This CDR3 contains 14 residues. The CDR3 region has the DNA TGTGCCACCCAGGAGGGCGGGAGCACAGATACGCAGTATTTT. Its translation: CATQEGGSTDTQYF.

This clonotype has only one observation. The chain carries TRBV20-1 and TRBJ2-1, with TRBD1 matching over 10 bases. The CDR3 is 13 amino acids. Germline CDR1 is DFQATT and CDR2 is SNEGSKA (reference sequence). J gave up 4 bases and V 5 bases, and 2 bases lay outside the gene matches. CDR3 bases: TGCAGTGCTCGGGACAGGGGATACAATGAGCAGTTCTTC. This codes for CSARDRGYNEQFF.

The chain's CDR3 is CASRPPSGGYNEQFF. The CDR3 coding sequence is TGTGCCAGCAGACCCCCTAGCGGGGGTTACAATGAGCAGTTCTTC. V usage is TRBV6-2 or TRBV6-3 and J usage is TRBJ2-1; 10 nucleotides align to TRBD2. J was trimmed by 4 bases and V by 6 bases; bases with no gene match: 6. This CDR3 region has 15 residues. Germline V CDR1 and CDR2: MNHEY, SVGEGT.

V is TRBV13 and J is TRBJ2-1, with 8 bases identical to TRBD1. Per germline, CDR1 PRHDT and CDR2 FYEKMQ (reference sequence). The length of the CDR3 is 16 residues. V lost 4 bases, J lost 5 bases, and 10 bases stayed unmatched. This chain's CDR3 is CASSSPGQGRDNEQFF. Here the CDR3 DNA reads TGTGCCAGCAGCTCTCCAGGACAGGGCCGGGACAATGAGCAGTTCTTC.

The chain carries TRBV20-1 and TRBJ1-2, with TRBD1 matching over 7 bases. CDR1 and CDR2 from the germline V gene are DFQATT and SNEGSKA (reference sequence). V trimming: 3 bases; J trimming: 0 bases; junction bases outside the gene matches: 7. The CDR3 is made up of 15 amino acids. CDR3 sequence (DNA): TGCAGTGCTAGTATTGCAGGGGGGACTAACTATGGCTACACCTTC. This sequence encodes CSASIAGGTNYGYTF.

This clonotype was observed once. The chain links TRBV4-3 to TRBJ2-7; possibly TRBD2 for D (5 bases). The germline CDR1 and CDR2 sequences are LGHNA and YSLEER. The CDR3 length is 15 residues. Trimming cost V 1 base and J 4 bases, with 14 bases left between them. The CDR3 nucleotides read TGCGCCAGCAGCCAAGGAGCGGACCGGCCATACGAGCAGTACTTC. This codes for CASSQGADRPYEQYF.

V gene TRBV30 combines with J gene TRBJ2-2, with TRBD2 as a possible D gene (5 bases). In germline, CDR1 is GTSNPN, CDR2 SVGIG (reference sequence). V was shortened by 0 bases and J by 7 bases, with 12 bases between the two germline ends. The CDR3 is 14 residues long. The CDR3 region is CAWSVQRQNGELFF. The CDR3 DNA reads TGTGCCTGGAGTGTACAGCGGCAAAACGGGGAGCTGTTTTTT.

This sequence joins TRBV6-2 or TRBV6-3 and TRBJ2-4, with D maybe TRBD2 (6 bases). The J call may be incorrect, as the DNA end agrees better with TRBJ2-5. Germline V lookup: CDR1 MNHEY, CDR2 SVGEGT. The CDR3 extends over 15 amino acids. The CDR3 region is CASSYRAVGGETQYF. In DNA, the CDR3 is TGTGCCAGCAGTTATCGGGCCGTCGGAGGGGAGACCCAGTACTTC.

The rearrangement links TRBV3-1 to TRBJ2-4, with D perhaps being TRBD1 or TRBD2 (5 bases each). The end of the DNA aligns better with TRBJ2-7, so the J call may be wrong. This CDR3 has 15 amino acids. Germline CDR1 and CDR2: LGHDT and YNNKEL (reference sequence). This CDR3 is CASSQIPGAQYEQYF. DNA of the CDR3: TGTGCCAGCAGCCAAATCCCCGGGGCTCAGTACGAGCAGTACTTC.

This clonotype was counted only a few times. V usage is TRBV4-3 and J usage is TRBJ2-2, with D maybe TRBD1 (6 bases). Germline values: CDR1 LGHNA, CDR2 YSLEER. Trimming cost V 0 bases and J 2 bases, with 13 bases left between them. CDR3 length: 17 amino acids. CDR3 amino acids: CASSQDPTGINTGELFF. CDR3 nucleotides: TGCGCCAGCAGCCAAGATCCGACAGGAATTAACACCGGGGAGCTGTTTTTT.

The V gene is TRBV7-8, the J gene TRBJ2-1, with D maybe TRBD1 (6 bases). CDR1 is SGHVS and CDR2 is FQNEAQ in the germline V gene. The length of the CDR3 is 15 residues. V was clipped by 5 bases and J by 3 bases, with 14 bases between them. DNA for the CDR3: TGTGCCAGCAGCCTCCGGACAGAGCACTACAATGAGCAGTTCTTC. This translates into CASSLRTEHYNEQFF.